This T cell receptor beta chain came from a study of blood T cell repertoires in COVID-19. Study processing details: Reference gene primer amplification gave nucleated cell count estimates. This table comes from immunoSEQ multiplex PCR, and its TCRdb copy is limited to in-frame clones, with some not included. V and J calls and clone size are given by that table; D and trimming were obtained from the DNA. The sample holds 340,000 or so clones; 70% to 90% are singletons and the top ten take around 4.4%. The CDR3 length is 14 residues. V lost 5 bases to trimming and J lost 6 bases; unmatched junction nucleotides: 4. CDR1 is MNHEY, CDR2 SMNVEV, per germline (reference sequence). In terms of age and location, participants ranged from roughly 18 to 95 years and lived in approximately 26 US areas.

Sequenced material: PBMCs or T cells enriched from blood (not recorded which). This chain connects TRBV27 to TRBJ2-7; 13 positions agree with TRBD2. The sequence was collected from a woman aged 40 to 55 with acute COVID-19. The CDR3 reads CASSPRLAGGEQYF. The DNA of the CDR3 is TGTGCCAGCAGTCCTCGACTAGCGGGAGGCGAGCAGTACTTC.